This passage covers 24 T cell receptor beta chains from one sample sequenced in a study of blood T cell repertoires in COVID-19. This table comes from immunoSEQ multiplex PCR, and its TCRdb copy is limited to in-frame clones, with some not included. The data show 150,000 to 200,000 clones, with 85% seen just once and under 4% held by the top ten. Sequencing was carried out using peripheral blood. The receptors were sampled from a human donor with acute or convalescent COVID-19. The donor label of this sample is uncertain.

The rearrangement joins TRBV6-5 to TRBJ1-2; 8 bases are a match to TRBD1. V shed 4 bases, J shed 1 base, and the junction held 8 bases outside the gene matches. The germline gives CDR1 MNHEY, CDR2 SVGAGI. The CDR3 spans 16 residues. This CDR3 is CASSFRGQLDNYGYTF. CDR3 sequence (DNA): TGTGCCAGCAGTTTCAGGGGGCAGTTGGATAACTATGGCTACACCTTC.

The chain carries TRBV12-5 and TRBJ2-1, with D maybe TRBD1 (8 bases). Trimming took off 7 bases at V and 7 bases at J, with 20 bases between the two ends. CDR3 length: 15 amino acids. The germline V gene has CDR1 LGHNT and CDR2 FRNRAP. The CDR3 spells CASALQGGAGNEQFF. The CDR3 DNA is TGTGCTAGTGCCTTACAGGGGGGGGCTGGGAATGAGCAGTTCTTC.

V usage is TRBV30 and J usage is TRBJ2-1; 8 bases align to TRBD1. V lost 7 bases to trimming and J lost 7 bases; unmatched junction nucleotides: 3. CDR1 GTSNPN and CDR2 SVGIG come from the germline V gene (reference sequence). This CDR3 has 11 residues. The CDR3: CALYRGNEQFF. DNA for the CDR3: TGTGCCTTGTACAGGGGGAATGAGCAGTTCTTC.

The V gene is TRBV5-1, the J gene TRBJ2-2; 7 bases line up with TRBD1. V gave up 3 bases and J gave up 5 bases; unmatched junction bases: 10. The CDR3 runs 16 residues. Per the germline V gene, CDR1 is SGHRS and CDR2 is YFSETQ. The CDR3 protein is CASSSRGPLGTGELFF. CDR3 DNA: TGCGCCAGCAGCTCGAGGGGGCCCCTCGGGACCGGGGAGCTGTTTTTT.

This clone appeared once. This chain links TRBV3-1 (or the pseudogene TRBV3-2) with TRBJ2-1; D remains ambiguous. The CDR3 extends over 15 amino acids. V lost 0 bases to trimming and J lost 4 bases, with 10 bases between them. CDR1 and CDR2 (germline): LGHDT, YNNKEL (reference sequence). The CDR3 loop is CASSQDLDWYNEQFF. CDR3 nucleotide sequence: TGTGCCAGCAGCCAAGACCTCGACTGGTACAATGAGCAGTTCTTC.

This rearrangement joins TRBV25-1 to TRBJ1-5; tentative D call: TRBD1 (6 bases). Trimming cost V 6 bases and J 4 bases, with 16 bases left between them. Germline V lookup: CDR1 MGHDK, CDR2 SYGVNS. The CDR3 spans 15 residues. CDR3 in amino acids: CASSSGGGSNQPQHF. The DNA of the CDR3 is TGTGCCAGCAGCTCGGGAGGGGGGTCAAATCAGCCCCAGCATTTT.

CDR3 DNA: TGTGCCAGCAGCTTCGGGGGGGCCCGGGGTGAGCAGTTCTTC. Translated: CASSFGGARGEQFF. The gene calls are TRBV11-3 and TRBJ2-1; 8 bases fit TRBD2. Germline V gene data show CDR1 as SGHNT and CDR2 as YENEEA. The CDR3 runs to 14 residues. The trim removed 3 bases at V and 9 bases at J, leaving 7 bases unmatched. Using reference TRBV11-3 and TRBJ2-1 for the parts outside the CDR3, the full variable domain is EAGVVQSPRYKIIEKKQPVAFWCNPISGHNTLYWYLQNLGQGPELLIRYENEEAVDDSQLPKDRFSAERLKGVDSTLKIQPAELGDSAVYLCASSFGGARGEQFFGPGTRLTVL.

The chain combines TRBV5-1 with TRBJ2-1, with TRBD1 matching 10 bases. Trimming took 6 bases from V and 3 from J; bases not matched to a gene: 3. Looked up from germline, CDR1 is SGHRS and CDR2 is YFSETQ. This CDR3 has 14 residues. DNA for the CDR3: TGCGCCAGCAAAGGACAGGGGGACTACAATGAGCAGTTCTTC. This sequence encodes CASKGQGDYNEQFF.

The genes are TRBV5-1 and TRBJ2-5, with 9 bases matching TRBD2. V gave up 4 bases and J gave up 5 bases; unmatched junction bases: 9. The CDR3 is 15 residues long. Per germline, CDR1 SGHRS and CDR2 YFSETQ. The CDR3 reads CASSPIAGVGETQYF. CDR3 DNA sequence: TGCGCCAGCAGCCCAATAGCGGGGGTCGGGGAGACCCAGTACTTC.

This chain links TRBV5-1 with TRBJ2-5; 9 bases fit TRBD2. The CDR3 is 16 residues long. The trim removed 2 bases at V and 5 bases at J, leaving 10 bases unmatched. Germline V gives CDR1 SGHRS, CDR2 YFSETQ. Here the CDR3 reads CASSLSASGAKETQYF. The CDR3 bases are TGCGCCAGCAGCTTATCCGCTAGCGGGGCTAAGGAGACCCAGTACTTC.

This chain joins TRBV3-1 (or the pseudogene TRBV3-2) and TRBJ2-1; D is perhaps TRBD2 (5 bases). V lost 4 bases to trimming and J lost 0 bases, with 13 bases between them. This CDR3 spans 16 amino acids. CDR1 LGHDT and CDR2 YNNKEL come from the germline V gene (reference sequence). In nucleotides, the CDR3 is TGTGCCAGCAGCCGTGGACTTAGGAGCTCCTACAATGAGCAGTTCTTC. Translated, it gives CASSRGLRSSYNEQFF.

This clone was detected only once. This chain connects TRBV18 to TRBJ2-7, with TRBD1 as a possible D gene (7 bases). The CDR3 loop spans 15 amino acids. Germline V gives CDR1 KGHSH, CDR2 LQKENI. V lost 4 bases and J lost 0, with 13 bases in between. The CDR3 nucleotides are TGTGCCAGCTCACTCCCAGGGGGGAGCTCCTACGAGCAGTACTTC. It codes for CASSLPGGSSYEQYF.

The V gene is TRBV6-1, the J gene TRBJ1-2; D unclear. The CDR3 has 15 amino acids. V was clipped by 2 bases and J by 3 bases, with 13 bases between them. Germline lookup yields CDR1 MNHNS and CDR2 SASEGT. CDR3 nucleotides: TGTGCCAGCAGTGAAATCGGCAGGCGGGACTATGGCTACACCTTC. Protein sequence: CASSEIGRRDYGYTF.

The chain couples TRBV3-1 (or the pseudogene TRBV3-2) to TRBJ2-1, with TRBD1 matching over 9 bases. J gave up 3 bases and V 4 bases, and 4 bases lay outside the gene matches. The CDR3 has 15 residues. Germline V gene lookup returns CDR1 LGHDT and CDR2 YNNKEL (reference sequence). The CDR3 nucleotides are TGTGCCAGCAGCCTGGGACAGGGAGACTACAATGAGCAGTTCTTC. Protein: CASSLGQGDYNEQFF.

This chain connects TRBV28 to TRBJ1-2; TRBD1 is a possible D gene (5 bases). CDR1 and CDR2 from the germline V gene are MDHEN and SYDVKM. Trimming took 7 bases from V and 2 from J, leaving 8 bases between them. This CDR3 has 12 residues. The CDR3 DNA reads as TGTGCCAGCACGACAGAGAACTATGGCTACACCTTC. Its translation is CASTTENYGYTF.

V gene TRBV6-5 combines with J gene TRBJ1-2; 11 nucleotides line up with TRBD1. V dropped 0 bases and J dropped 13; count of bases not matched to a gene: 10. The CDR3 consists of 15 residues. The V gene's germline CDR1 is MNHEY and CDR2 SVGAGI. The CDR3, as DNA: TGTGCCAGCAGTTACTCGAACAGAGGACAGGGGGCTATCACCTTC. Translation gives CASSYSNRGQGAITF.

The CDR3 reads CATQTGQANNQPQHF. In DNA form, the CDR3 reads TGTGCCACACAAACAGGACAGGCCAACAATCAGCCCCAGCATTTT. The V and J genes are TRBV28 and TRBJ1-5; the match to TRBD1 covers 7 bases. V was clipped by 10 bases and J by 3 bases; unmatched bases: 12. The CDR3 is made up of 15 amino acids. The germline V gene has CDR1 MDHEN and CDR2 SYDVKM.

The chain links TRBV3-1 (or the pseudogene TRBV3-2) to TRBJ1-5; 7 positions match TRBD1. With 0 bases clipped from V and 4 bases from J, the junction kept 9 bases outside the gene matches. The CDR3 totals 17 residues. CDR1 is LGHDT and CDR2 is YNNKEL in the germline V gene (reference sequence). Here the CDR3 DNA reads TGTGCCAGCAGCCAAGATTCACAGGGGTTTGGAAATCAGCCCCAGCATTTT. Translating it yields CASSQDSQGFGNQPQHF.

This sequence joins TRBV7-2 and TRBJ1-5; 7 nucleotides agree with TRBD1. The V gene's germline CDR1 is SGHTA and CDR2 FQGNSA. V was clipped by 5 bases and J by 2 bases; unmatched bases: 6. This CDR3 has 15 amino acids. The CDR3 DNA reads TGTGCCAGCAGCGCAGAGGGGGCGGGCAATCAGCCCCAGCATTTT. This encodes CASSAEGAGNQPQHF.

This chain joins TRBV19 and TRBJ2-5, with D perhaps TRBD2 (6 bases). The CDR3 spans 17 residues. Germline CDR1 and CDR2: LNHDA and SQIVND (reference sequence). Between the trimmed V and J ends, which lost 5 bases and 1 base, there was a span of 20 bases. The CDR3 bases are TGTGCCAGTAGTGTTCCCCCGGGACGGGGAGGCCAAGAGACCCAGTACTTC. The encoded protein is CASSVPPGRGGQETQYF.

The gene calls are TRBV30 and TRBJ1-4; no firm D call. Germline V lookup: CDR1 GTSNPN, CDR2 SVGIG (reference sequence). V lost 0 bases and J lost 6, with 11 bases in between. This CDR3 region has 14 residues. In DNA form, the CDR3 reads TGTGCCTGGAGTGTACCCGGGAGGGATGAAAAACTGTTTTTT. Encoded protein: CAWSVPGRDEKLFF.

This chain joins TRBV25-1 and TRBJ1-4; tentative D call: TRBD1 (5 bases). This CDR3 comprises 12 residues. Germline loops: CDR1 MGHDK, CDR2 SYGVNS. Trimming took 4 bases from V and 12 from J, leaving 12 bases between them. CDR3 amino acids: CASSGGSGQLFF. The CDR3 bases are TGTGCCAGCAGTGGGGGATCAGGGCAACTGTTTTTT.

V is TRBV20-1 and J is TRBJ1-4, with D possibly being TRBD1 (5 bases). Looked up from germline, CDR1 is DFQATT and CDR2 is SNEGSKA (reference sequence). This CDR3 region has 11 residues. Trimming stripped 1 base from V and 12 bases from J, with 9 bases between. The DNA for the CDR3 is TGCAGTGCTAGAGCGGGGGGGGAACTGTTTTTT. It yields the protein CSARAGGELFF.

This chain uses TRBV3-1 (or the pseudogene TRBV3-2) with TRBJ1-1; no clear D gene. The V and J ends lost 4 bases and 5 bases respectively, with 5 bases between them. CDR3 length: 11 amino acids. Germline V gene sequence: CDR1 LGHDT, CDR2 YNNKEL (reference sequence). CDR3 sequence: CASSRQTEAFF. CDR3 DNA: TGTGCCAGCAGCCGACAAACTGAAGCTTTCTTT.